This record covers a single TCR beta chain. Its antigen is still unknown. This sample was included in a study of OX40 agonist ivuxolimab in advanced cancers. Study details: The mean age was approximately 60 years, ranging from about 23 to 79, with 82.7% of participants male. Partial response was recorded in three patients: one hepatocellular carcinoma and two cutaneous melanoma cases. Eligibility admitted prior anti-PD-1, anti-PD-L1 or anti-CTLA-4 therapy; about 40% had some. Study outcomes and limitations: Some of the lowest clonal expansion was seen in partial responders at 0.1-3.0 mg/kg.

Libraries were prepared by immunoSEQ multiplex PCR; TCRdb keeps only in-frame clonotypes and omits some of them. The repertoire holds tens of thousands of clones, with 90% to 95% as singletons. The CDR3 has 18 residues. Losses at the gene ends were 4 bases for V and 3 bases for J; bases not matched to a gene: 15. CDR1 is SGHRS, CDR2 YFSETQ, per germline. The sequences come from CD4+ or CD8+ T cells sorted from blood, collected in a trial of the OX40 agonist ivuxolimab. The chain couples TRBV5-1 to TRBJ2-3; TRBD2 aligns across 9 bases. This sequence originates from an adult with an advanced solid tumor such as melanoma, head and neck, liver or kidney cancer. The DNA of the CDR3 is TGCGCCAGCAGCCCCGTTGGCCCAGCGGGGGGCATAACAGATACGCAGTATTTT. As protein: CASSPVGPAGGITDTQYF.